A single sample is the source of the 11 T cell receptor beta chains below, sequenced in a study of circulating and synovial CD4+ cells in juvenile arthritis. Here immunoSEQ multiplex PCR was the method, and the copy in TCRdb shows in-frame clones only, minus some. The table records roughly 1,500 clones, 95% to 97% of them present only once. Sequenced material: CD4+ T cells from synovial fluid. The receptors derive from a human donor with juvenile idiopathic arthritis.

This rearrangement joins TRBV6-1 to TRBJ1-3; D remains unclear. V lost 0 bases and J lost 3, with 6 bases in between. Germline-derived CDR1 and CDR2 are MNHNS and SASEGT. CDR3 size: 14 residues. The CDR3 here is CASSEARSGNTIYF. CDR3 DNA: TGTGCCAGCAGTGAAGCGCGAAGTGGAAACACCATATATTTT.

The chain employs TRBV5-1 and TRBJ1-3; no firm D call. V was shortened by 0 bases and J by 0 bases, with 7 bases between the two germline ends. CDR1 is SGHRS, CDR2 YFSETQ, per germline. This CDR3 has 15 amino acids. The DNA for the CDR3 is TGCGCCAGCAGCTTGGACCCTACCTCTGGAAACACCATATATTTT. It translates to CASSLDPTSGNTIYF.

This clone was found once. The J gene is TRBJ1-2, the V gene TRBV29-1; D is undetermined. The ends were cut back, 3 bases at V and 4 bases at J, with 9 bases in the middle. CDR3 size: 12 residues. Germline CDR1 SQVTM, CDR2 ANQGSEA. As DNA, the CDR3 is TGCAGCGTTGAGAGCTCTTCCTATGGCTACACCTTC. It translates to CSVESSSYGYTF.

This chain links TRBV21-1 with TRBJ2-5; the table gives TRBD2 as D, unverified against the DNA. TRBV21-1 is described as a pseudogene. This CDR3 is built from 15 residues. Here the CDR3 reads CARRGGRLTQETQYF. As DNA, the CDR3 is TGTGCCAGACGGGGGGGCAGGCTCACTCAAGAGACCCAGTACTTC.

The chain combines TRBV9 with TRBJ1-1; no reliable D call. Germline V lookup: CDR1 SGDLS, CDR2 YYNGEE. Trimming removed 0 bases at V and 6 bases at J, with 12 bases between. The CDR3 runs 14 residues. The CDR3, as DNA: TGTGCCAGCAGCGTAGGTCGCCTAGGCGCTGAAGCTTTCTTT. It specifies CASSVGRLGAEAFF.

The chain links TRBV11-2 to TRBJ1-3; D might be TRBD1 (6 bases). Germline values: CDR1 SGHAT, CDR2 FQNNGV. This CDR3 has 15 amino acids. V lost 4 bases and J 0 bases, leaving 10 bases between the germline ends. CDR3 bases: TGTGCCAGCAGCTATACAGGGAACTCTGGAAACACCATATATTTT. Encoded protein: CASSYTGNSGNTIYF.

The rearrangement links TRBV7-3 to TRBJ2-4; D is possibly TRBD2 (5 bases). Germline V gives CDR1 SGHTA, CDR2 FQGTGA. This CDR3 contains 13 residues. The V end lost 2 bases, the J end lost 9 bases, and 11 bases lay between the germline ends. The CDR3 sequence is CASSLGLEGIQYF. CDR3 DNA sequence: TGTGCCAGCAGCTTAGGACTTGAGGGCATTCAGTACTTC.

V and J are TRBV7-8 and TRBJ2-3; 8 nucleotides agree with TRBD2. CDR1 and CDR2 (germline): SGHVS, FQNEAQ. J was trimmed by 3 bases and V by 5 bases; bases with no gene match: 10. The length of the CDR3 is 16 residues. The CDR3 here is CASSPLPAGATDTQYF. For the CDR3, the DNA is TGTGCCAGCAGCCCCCTTCCAGCGGGAGCGACAGATACGCAGTATTTT.

The chain is built from TRBV5-5 and TRBJ2-2; unclear D gene. This CDR3 contains 13 residues. Germline values: CDR1 SGHKS, CDR2 YYEKEE (reference sequence). V was pared by 0 bases and J by 6 bases, with 6 bases between. In DNA, the CDR3 is TGTGCCAGCAGCTTGGTCATTGCCGGGGAGCTGTTTTTT. Its protein is CASSLVIAGELFF. The full variable domain, in which reference TRBV5-5 and TRBJ2-2 provide the parts outside the CDR3, is DAGVTQSPTHLIKTRGQQVTLRCSPISGHKSVSWYQQVLGQGPQFIFQYYEKEERGRGNFPDRFSARQFPNYSSELNVNALLLGDSALYLCASSLVIAGELFFGEGSRLTVL.

The rearrangement links TRBV23-1 to TRBJ2-5; D possibly corresponds to TRBD1 (5 bases). TRBV23-1 is classed as an ORF, of uncertain function. V lost 0 bases, J lost 7 bases, and 18 bases lay in between. The CDR3 extends over 16 amino acids. In DNA, the CDR3 is TGCGCCAGCAGTCAATCGTTCAGGGTTGGGTCTTGGACCCAGTACTTC. This translates into CASSQSFRVGSWTQYF.

The V gene is TRBV29-1, the J gene TRBJ2-1; D remains unclear. Between the trimmed V and J ends, which lost 7 bases and 7 bases, there was a span of 11 bases. Per the germline V gene, CDR1 is SQVTM and CDR2 is ANQGSEA. The CDR3 runs to 11 residues. Written as DNA, the CDR3 is TGCAGCGCCTCCCCCGGGAATGAGCAGTTCTTC. The encoded protein is CSASPGNEQFF.